This entry lists 28 T cell receptor beta chains sequenced from one sample in a study of cytomegalovirus exposure and HLA in healthy donors. PCR used 60 Vbeta primers and 13 Jbeta primers. Produced via immunoSEQ multiplex PCR; TCRdb's table is partial and in-frame only. Among more than 25,000 clones, approximately 70% were seen once, and the ten largest hold 4.4%. Sequencing input: PBMCs. Source of these receptors: a woman in her 50s in good health and CMV-seronegative.

The gene calls are TRBV6-5 and TRBJ1-6; D unclear. The CDR3 totals 12 residues. Trimming cost V 0 bases and J 14 bases, with 8 bases left between them. From germline, CDR1 is MNHEY and CDR2 SVGAGI. The chain's CDR3 is CASSYSRVTLHF. In DNA form, the CDR3 reads TGTGCCAGCAGTTACTCCCGGGTAACCCTCCACTTT.

The table lists this clone with a few counts. The chain uses TRBV5-1 and TRBJ2-1; TRBD2 aligns across 7 bases. This CDR3 is 15 amino acids long. CDR1 SGHRS and CDR2 YFSETQ come from the germline V gene. The V segment lost 4 bases and the J segment 0 bases; nucleotides outside the gene matches: 4. The DNA for the CDR3 is TGCGCCAGCAGCCCAAGCGGGGTCTCCTACAATGAGCAGTTCTTC. Its protein product is CASSPSGVSYNEQFF. Full variable domain (remainder filled in from reference TRBV5-1 and TRBJ2-1): KAGVTQTPRYLIKTRGQQVTLSCSPISGHRSVSWYQQTPGQGLQFLFEYFSETQRNKGNFPGRFSGRQFSNSRSEMNVSTLELGDSALYLCASSPSGVSYNEQFFGPGTRLTVL.

Written as DNA, the CDR3 is TGTGCCAGCGCCCCCCCCGGAGTAACCGGGGAGCTGTTTTTT. Protein sequence: CASAPPGVTGELFF. The rearrangement joins TRBV25-1 to TRBJ2-2; D gene uncertain. Trimming removed 8 bases from V and 5 bases from J, with 15 bases in between. CDR3 length: 14 amino acids. Germline CDR1 MGHDK, CDR2 SYGVNS.

This rearrangement joins TRBV29-1 to TRBJ1-1, with D unclear. There are 16 residues in the CDR3. V shed 2 bases and J shed 1 base, with 17 bases lying between them. Germline V CDR1 and CDR2: SQVTM, ANQGSEA. The CDR3 DNA follows: TGCAGCGTTGAAAGAGGGCAGAACCCCCCGAACACTGAAGCTTTCTTT. Amino acid sequence: CSVERGQNPPNTEAFF.

This clone was detected once. J is TRBJ2-1 and V is TRBV4-2, with TRBD2 matching 9 bases. The V gene's germline CDR1 is LGHNA and CDR2 YNFKEQ. The junction had 8 bases not matched to a gene; V was cut back by 0 bases and J by 2 bases. The CDR3 contains 18 residues. CDR3 nucleotide sequence: TGTGCCAGCAGCCAAGAAACAGGGACTAGCCGAGCCTACAATGAGCAGTTCTTC. Translated, it gives CASSQETGTSRAYNEQFF.

This clone showed up just once. The chain recombines TRBV29-1 with TRBJ1-1; D gene ambiguous. V lost 5 bases to trimming and J lost 8 bases, with 9 bases between them. CDR3 length: 10 residues. The germline V gene has CDR1 SQVTM and CDR2 ANQGSEA. The CDR3 region is CSVRRNEAFF. In nucleotides, the CDR3 is TGCAGCGTTAGGAGGAACGAAGCTTTCTTT.

This rearrangement joins TRBV29-1 to TRBJ2-7; D might be TRBD2 (7 bases). Trimming cost V 3 bases and J 3 bases, with 15 bases left between them. The CDR3 runs to 14 residues. The germline V gene encodes CDR1 SQVTM and CDR2 ANQGSEA. The CDR3 reads CSVEGGARGYEQYF. As DNA, the CDR3 is TGCAGCGTTGAGGGGGGGGCAAGGGGCTACGAGCAGTACTTC.

The CDR3 region has the DNA TGTGCCAGCAGCCTCAGAGGGACGGGGGGGACTGAAGCTTTCTTT. Residues: CASSLRGTGGTEAFF. The chain employs TRBV7-8 and TRBJ1-1; D might be TRBD1 (5 bases). CDR1 and CDR2 (germline): SGHVS, FQNEAQ. The CDR3 sequence is 15 residues long. Trimming took 5 bases from V and 5 from J, leaving 18 bases between them. Looking up the rest from reference TRBV7-8 and TRBJ1-1 gives the full variable domain: GAGVSQSPRYKVAKRGQDVALRCDPISGHVSLFWYQQALGQGPEFLTYFQNEAQLDKSGLPSDRFFAERPEGSVSTLKIQRTQQEDSAVYLCASSLRGTGGTEAFFGQGTRLTVV.

The rearrangement links TRBV6-1 to TRBJ1-1; D uncertain. The V gene's germline CDR1 is MNHNS and CDR2 SASEGT. The length of the CDR3 is 13 residues. Trimming pared 4 bases from V and 4 bases from J, leaving 10 bases between. The CDR3 here is CASSGAFSTEAFF. The DNA for the CDR3 is TGTGCCAGCAGTGGGGCGTTTAGCACTGAAGCTTTCTTT.

The chain is built from TRBV6-6 and TRBJ2-5; D possibly corresponds to TRBD2 (6 bases). V gave up 8 bases and J gave up 9 bases, with 13 bases separating them. The CDR3 has 11 amino acids. The V gene's germline CDR1 is MNHNY and CDR2 SVGAGI (reference sequence). The CDR3 DNA follows: TGTGCCAGCTTCCACGGCGGGGCCCAGTACTTC. Its translation is CASFHGGAQYF.

The V gene is TRBV28, the J gene TRBJ1-5, with 7 bases fitting TRBD1. The length of the CDR3 is 13 residues. Germline-derived CDR1 and CDR2 are MDHEN and SYDVKM. Trimming removed 5 bases from V and 2 bases from J; junction bases left unmatched: 0. The CDR3 bases are TGTGCCAGCAGTACAGGGGGCAATCAGCCCCAGCATTTT. It translates to CASSTGGNQPQHF. The entire variable domain, with the rest obtained from reference TRBV28 and TRBJ1-5, is as follows: DVKVTQSSRYLVKRTGEKVFLECVQDMDHENMFWYRQDPGLGLRLIYFSYDVKMKEKGDIPEGYSVSREKKERFSLILESASTNQTSMYLCASSTGGNQPQHFGDGTRLSIL.

The chain joins TRBV2 to TRBJ2-1; a possible D gene is TRBD2 (6 bases). The CDR3 loop spans 13 amino acids. V was trimmed by 8 bases and J by 9 bases, leaving 17 bases between them. The V gene's germline CDR1 is SNHLY and CDR2 FYNNEI. The CDR3 region is CASAGTAQTEQFF. CDR3 coding DNA: TGTGCCAGCGCTGGGACTGCCCAAACTGAGCAGTTCTTC. The full variable domain, in which reference TRBV2 and TRBJ2-1 provide the parts outside the CDR3, is EPEVTQTPSHQVTQMGQEVILRCVPISNHLYFYWYRQILGQKVEFLVSFYNNEISEKSEIFDDQFSVERPDGSNFTLKIRSTKLEDSAMYFCASAGTAQTEQFFGPGTRLTVL.

This clone was counted between two and nine times. This chain connects TRBV5-1 to TRBJ2-1; 11 bases match TRBD2. V lost 4 bases and J lost 3; bases outside the gene matches: 3. The germline gives CDR1 SGHRS, CDR2 YFSETQ. This CDR3 is built from 15 residues. The CDR3 region has the DNA TGCGCCAGCAGCACCGGGACTAGCGGCTACAATGAGCAGTTCTTC. Amino acid sequence: CASSTGTSGYNEQFF.

This clone has more than one count but fewer than ten. This chain uses TRBV29-1 with TRBJ2-1; TRBD2 matches at 7 bases. Germline lookup yields CDR1 SQVTM and CDR2 ANQGSEA. V lost 3 bases, J lost 5 bases, and 4 bases stayed unmatched. CDR3 length: 13 residues. The DNA of the CDR3 is TGCAGCGTTGACCGGGAGGTTGACAATGAGCAGTTCTTC. Its protein product is CSVDREVDNEQFF.

This clone is a singleton in its sample. The V gene is TRBV6-5, the J gene TRBJ2-7, with 8 bases that match TRBD1. V trimming: 5 bases; J trimming: 3 bases; junction bases outside the gene matches: 6. Germline V gene sequence: CDR1 MNHEY, CDR2 SVGAGI. The CDR3 sequence is 14 residues long. The CDR3: CASSIGDRYYEQYF. CDR3 sequence (DNA): TGTGCCAGCAGTATTGGGGACAGGTACTACGAGCAGTACTTC.

The sample holds a few counts of this clone. The J gene is TRBJ2-5, the V gene TRBV5-1; no clear D gene. Germline CDR1 SGHRS, CDR2 YFSETQ. The V end lost 5 bases, the J end lost 1 base, and 6 bases lay between the germline ends. The CDR3 loop spans 12 amino acids. The CDR3 DNA sequence: TGCGCCAGCAGAGAGTCCCAAGAGACCCAGTACTTC. The encoded protein is CASRESQETQYF. The full variable domain, in which reference TRBV5-1 and TRBJ2-5 provide the parts outside the CDR3, is KAGVTQTPRYLIKTRGQQVTLSCSPISGHRSVSWYQQTPGQGLQFLFEYFSETQRNKGNFPGRFSGRQFSNSRSEMNVSTLELGDSALYLCASRESQETQYFGPGTRLLVL.

V usage is TRBV19 and J usage is TRBJ1-5, with 9 positions matching TRBD1. The CDR3 has 14 amino acids. The J segment lost 3 bases and the V segment lost 8 bases, leaving 5 bases of the junction unmatched. The germline gives CDR1 LNHDA, CDR2 SQIVND (reference sequence). In nucleotides, the CDR3 is TGTGCCAGTGGGGACAGGGCATCCAATCAGCCCCAGCATTTT. Its translation: CASGDRASNQPQHF.

The chain couples TRBV7-8 to TRBJ1-6; tentatively, D is TRBD1 (5 bases). The germline V gene has CDR1 SGHVS and CDR2 FQNEAQ. There are 18 residues in the CDR3. Trimming cost V 5 bases and J 0 bases, with 17 bases left between them. CDR3 coding DNA: TGTGCCAGCAGCCCGGGGCTTTGGGGGGGCTCCTATAATTCACCCCTCCACTTT. Protein product: CASSPGLWGGSYNSPLHF.

The gene calls are TRBV12-5 and TRBJ2-1, with D maybe TRBD1 (6 bases). Germline values: CDR1 LGHNT, CDR2 FRNRAP. The V end was cut by 1 base, the J end by 15 bases, with 16 bases between. The CDR3 spans 13 residues. The DNA for the CDR3 is TGTGCTAGTGGTTTGGAGGTGAGGGACAACCGGTTCTTC. Translating gives CASGLEVRDNRFF.

V is TRBV5-1 and J is TRBJ1-1; no clear D. The CDR3 is 13 residues long. V lost 2 bases, J lost 4 bases, and 9 bases lay in between. Germline CDR1 is SGHRS and CDR2 is YFSETQ. CDR3 residues: CASSFEGFTEAFF. CDR3 coding DNA: TGCGCCAGCAGCTTCGAGGGATTCACTGAAGCTTTCTTT.

This chain connects TRBV27 to TRBJ1-5; D is perhaps TRBD1 (5 bases). V lost 2 bases, J lost 3 bases, and 8 bases lay in between. Germline CDR1 and CDR2: MNHEY and SMNVEV (reference sequence). The CDR3 is made up of 14 amino acids. The DNA of the CDR3 is TGTGCCAGCAGTTTAGGGGCCCCCAATCAGCCCCAGCATTTT. It specifies CASSLGAPNQPQHF.

The chain is built from TRBV7-8 and TRBJ1-5, with D possibly matching TRBD1 (5 bases). V lost 6 bases, J lost 5 bases, and 11 bases lay in between. Germline assignment: CDR1 SGHVS and CDR2 FQNEAQ. This CDR3 has 13 amino acids. The CDR3 sequence: CASRRQGDQPQHF. The DNA of the CDR3 is TGTGCCAGCAGACGCCAGGGCGATCAGCCCCAGCATTTT.

This clone was detected only a few times. The chain has TRBV7-9 and TRBJ2-7; unclear D gene. The V end was cut by 4 bases, the J end by 3 bases, with 7 bases between. The germline CDR1 and CDR2 sequences are SEHNR and FQNEAQ (reference sequence). The CDR3 consists of 12 residues. Here the CDR3 reads CASSSQIYEQYF. DNA of the CDR3: TGTGCCAGCAGCTCACAGATCTACGAGCAGTACTTC. The variable domain in full, with the rest retrieved from reference TRBV7-9 and TRBJ2-7, is DTGVSQNPRHKITKRGQNVTFRCDPISEHNRLYWYRQTLGQGPEFLTYFQNEAQLEKSRLLSDRFSAERPKGSFSTLEIQRTEQGDSAMYLCASSSQIYEQYFGPGTRLTVT.

This chain joins TRBV5-4 and TRBJ2-1; the match to TRBD1 covers 7 bases. Trimming cost V 3 bases and J 0 bases; bases outside gene matches: 9. The CDR3 has 17 amino acids. The germline V gene has CDR1 SGHNT and CDR2 YYREEE (reference sequence). CDR3 coding DNA: TGTGCCAGCAGCTCACCTAAACAGGGGAGCTCCTACAATGAGCAGTTCTTC. This encodes CASSSPKQGSSYNEQFF.

The chain employs TRBV5-4 and TRBJ1-1, with TRBD1 identical over 9 bases. The germline CDR1 and CDR2 sequences are SGHNT and YYREEE (reference sequence). Trimming took 4 bases from V and 1 from J; bases not matched to a gene: 2. The CDR3 is 14 amino acids. The CDR3 sequence is CASSMGQGNTEAFF. In DNA, the CDR3 is TGTGCCAGCAGCATGGGACAGGGGAACACTGAAGCTTTCTTT.

V gene TRBV5-1 combines with J gene TRBJ2-3; 11 bases map to TRBD2. There are 15 residues in the CDR3. The V gene's germline CDR1 is SGHRS and CDR2 YFSETQ. After removal of 3 bases from V and 5 bases from J, the junction contained 5 bases not matched to a gene. CDR3 protein: CASSSSGRSVDTQYF. The CDR3 DNA reads TGCGCCAGCAGCTCTAGCGGGAGGAGCGTAGATACGCAGTATTTT.

This sequence joins TRBV5-1 and TRBJ1-1; no firm D call. Trimming cost V 5 bases and J 1 base, with 12 bases left between them. Per germline, CDR1 SGHRS and CDR2 YFSETQ. The CDR3 is 14 residues long. This chain's CDR3 is CASSSDWANTEAFF. DNA of the CDR3: TGCGCCAGCAGTTCGGATTGGGCGAACACTGAAGCTTTCTTT.

A single count supports this clone. V usage is TRBV10-2 and J usage is TRBJ2-7; 7 bases map to TRBD2. Germline CDR1 reads WSHSY; CDR2 reads SAAADI. V shed 10 bases, J shed 3 bases, and the junction held 12 bases outside the gene matches. The CDR3 runs to 14 residues. The CDR3 sequence is CATSGGTSDYEQYF. Here the CDR3 DNA reads TGCGCCACGTCGGGGGGTACTAGCGACTACGAGCAGTACTTC.